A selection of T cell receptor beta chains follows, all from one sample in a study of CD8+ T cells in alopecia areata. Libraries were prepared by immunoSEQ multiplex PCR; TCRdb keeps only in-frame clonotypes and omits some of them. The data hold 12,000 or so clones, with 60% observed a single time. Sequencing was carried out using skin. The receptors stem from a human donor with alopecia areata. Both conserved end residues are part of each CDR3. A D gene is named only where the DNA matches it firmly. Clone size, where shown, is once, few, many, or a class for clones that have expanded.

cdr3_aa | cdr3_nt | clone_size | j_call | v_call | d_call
CASSGGMNTEAFF | TGTGCCAGCAGTGGGGGAATGAACACTGAAGCTTTCTTT | - | TRBJ1-1 | TRBV2 | -
CASSIGVTGQYF | TGTGCCAGTAGTATCGGCGTGACGGGGCAGTACTTC | - | TRBJ2-7 | TRBV19 | -
CAWSVGQPGDEQFF | TGTGCCTGGAGTGTAGGGCAGCCAGGGGATGAGCAGTTCTTC | - | TRBJ2-1 | TRBV30 | -
CASSDRGGSGSNEQFF | TGTGCCAGCAGTGACAGGGGAGGTAGCGGGAGCAATGAGCAGTTCTTC | - | TRBJ2-1 | TRBV25-1 | TRBD2
CASSPGTRSGEQYF | TGTGCCAGCTCCCCCGGGACACGTTCAGGGGAGCAGTACTTC | few | TRBJ2-7 | TRBV18 | -
CASSADRTGNQPQHF | TGTGCCAGCAGTGCGGACAGGACTGGCAATCAGCCCCAGCATTTT | - | TRBJ1-5 | TRBV2 | TRBD1
CASSLTGNSPLHF | TGTGCCAGCAGCTTGACAGGGAATTCACCCCTCCACTTT | - | TRBJ1-6 | TRBV13 | TRBD1
CASSDVGSSNHEQFF | TGTGCCAGCAGTGACGTTGGGAGTAGTAACCATGAGCAGTTCTTC | - | TRBJ2-1 | TRBV6-4 | -
CASRYLQRLEQYF | TGTGCCAGCAGATATTTACAGCGGCTCGAGCAGTACTTC | - | TRBJ2-7 | TRBV6-1 | -
CASSPDRLNYGYTF | TGTGCCAGCTCACCAGACAGGCTTAACTATGGCTACACCTTC | - | TRBJ1-2 | TRBV18 | -
CASSQGLTQTGELFF | TGTGCCAGCAGCCAAGGACTTACTCAAACCGGGGAGCTGTTTTTT | few | TRBJ2-2 | TRBV6-1 | -
CSVGDSLQGQPQHF | TGCAGCGTTGGGGACTCTTTACAGGGTCAGCCCCAGCATTTT | few | TRBJ1-5 | TRBV29-1 | -
CASSVAAGTEAFF | TGTGCCAGCAGTGTTGCTGCGGGCACTGAAGCTTTCTTT | - | TRBJ1-1 | TRBV6-1 | -
CASSMGQGTDTQYF | TGTGCCAGCAGTATGGGACAGGGGACAGATACGCAGTATTTT | few | TRBJ2-3 | TRBV6-1 | TRBD1
CASSSEDTQYF | TGTGCCAGCAGTAGCGAAGATACGCAGTATTTT | few | TRBJ2-3 | TRBV7-2 | -
CASSPPGRGNQPQHF | TGTGCCAGCTCACCCCCGGGCAGGGGTAATCAGCCCCAGCATTTT | - | TRBJ1-5 | TRBV18 | -
CASSWQGARDEQYF | TGTGCCAGCAGTTGGCAGGGGGCGCGCGACGAGCAGTACTTC | - | TRBJ2-7 | TRBV28 | TRBD1
CASSFMRGSGNTEAFF | TGCGCCAGCAGCTTTATGAGGGGGTCAGGAAACACTGAAGCTTTCTTT | few | TRBJ1-1 | TRBV4-1 | -
CSGAGVGGKNIQYF | TGCAGCGGTGCAGGGGTGGGGGGCAAAAACATTCAGTACTTC | - | TRBJ2-4 | TRBV29-1 | -
CASSLTSGTYEQYF | TGTGCCAGCAGCTTGACTAGCGGGACATACGAGCAGTACTTC | few | TRBJ2-7 | TRBV7-9 | TRBD2
CASSVDGRGETQYF | TGTGCCAGCAGCGTAGACGGTAGGGGGGAGACCCAGTACTTC | - | TRBJ2-5 | TRBV9 | -
CASSPGTSGMGDTQYF | TGTGCCAGCAGCCCCGGGACTAGCGGGATGGGGGATACGCAGTATTTT | - | TRBJ2-3 | TRBV7-2 | TRBD2
CASSQARSGLGAVRETQYF | TGCGCCAGCAGCCAAGCAAGATCGGGGTTGGGGGCGGTAAGAGAGACCCAGTACTTC | - | TRBJ2-5 | TRBV4-1 | -
CASSFPDRDRTEAFF | TGTGCCAGCAGTTTCCCGGACAGGGATCGGACTGAAGCTTTCTTT | - | TRBJ1-1 | TRBV28 | TRBD1
CASKIAVGPYEQYF | TGTGCCAGCAAAATAGCGGTGGGTCCCTACGAGCAGTACTTC | - | TRBJ2-7 | TRBV27 | -
CASRHRGGSEQFF | TGTGCCAGCAGGCACAGGGGAGGGAGTGAGCAGTTCTTC | - | TRBJ2-1 | TRBV28 | -
CASRTQGSYEQYF | TGTGCCAGTCGGACTCAGGGGTCCTACGAGCAGTACTTC | - | TRBJ2-7 | TRBV27 | -
CASSDPQGTTEAFF | TGTGCCAGCAGTGATCCACAGGGGACCACTGAAGCTTTCTTT | few | TRBJ1-1 | TRBV2 | TRBD1
CASSETGWADTQYF | TGTGCCAGCAGTGAAACGGGATGGGCAGATACGCAGTATTTT | few | TRBJ2-3 | TRBV2 | -
CANLARGSNQPQHF | TGTGCCAATTTGGCCCGGGGTAGCAATCAGCCCCAGCATTTT | - | TRBJ1-5 | TRBV7-6 | -
CASSVELYNEQFF | TGTGCCAGCTCTGTGGAACTCTACAATGAGCAGTTCTTC | - | TRBJ2-1 | TRBV2 | -
CASSQKSTGKQETQYF | TGCGCCAGCAGCCAAAAGTCGACGGGGAAGCAAGAGACCCAGTACTTC | - | TRBJ2-5 | TRBV4-3 | -
CASSSGISGTNTGELFF | TGTGCCAGCAGCTCCGGCATAAGCGGAACCAACACCGGGGAGCTGTTTTTT | - | TRBJ2-2 | TRBV5-6 | -
CAISLAGGPGAGELFF | TGTGCCATCAGCCTAGCGGGAGGGCCTGGGGCCGGGGAGCTGTTTTTT | - | TRBJ2-2 | TRBV10-3 | TRBD2
CSVEEVGDRLGYTF | TGCAGCGTTGAGGAAGTAGGGGACCGACTTGGGTACACCTTC | - | TRBJ1-2 | TRBV29-1 | -
CASHQGGPTYEQYF | TGTGCCAGCCATCAGGGAGGTCCTACCTACGAGCAGTACTTC | - | TRBJ2-7 | TRBV6-5 | -
CATSRDNRASSTGELFF | TGTGCCACCAGCAGAGATAACAGGGCGTCGAGCACCGGGGAGCTGTTTTTT | - | TRBJ2-2 | TRBV15 | -
CASSSGDVYNEQFF | TGTGCCAGCAGTTCTGGGGACGTCTACAATGAGCAGTTCTTC | - | TRBJ2-1 | TRBV7-3 | -
CSVWGEGYTF | TGCAGCGTATGGGGTGAAGGCTACACCTTC | - | TRBJ1-2 | TRBV29-1 | -
CAWNGADEQYF | TGTGCCTGGAACGGAGCGGACGAGCAGTACTTC | - | TRBJ2-7 | TRBV30 | -
CASSARTVPPYNSPLHF | TGTGCCAGCAGCGCGAGGACAGTACCTCCCTATAATTCACCCCTCCACTTT | - | TRBJ1-6 | TRBV7-8 | -
CASSFGGALYGYTF | TGTGCCAGCAGTTTCGGTGGAGCCCTCTATGGCTACACCTTC | once | TRBJ1-2 | TRBV28 | -
CASRRDREAPSNYGYTF | TGTGCCAGCAGACGGGACAGGGAGGCTCCTTCTAACTATGGCTACACCTTC | - | TRBJ1-2 | TRBV4-2 | TRBD1
CASSPEVGATNEKLFF | TGTGCCAGCTCACCAGAAGTCGGTGCAACTAATGAAAAACTGTTTTTT | - | TRBJ1-4 | TRBV18 | -
CATSTPRGSGETQYF | TGTGCCACCAGCACACCCCGGGGCAGTGGGGAGACCCAGTACTTC | few | TRBJ2-5 | TRBV15 | -
CASSFGTELF | TGTGCCAGCAGCTTCGGCACCGAGCTCTTC | few | TRBJ2-1 | TRBV7-9 | -
CASSEGGGGYTF | TGTGCCAGTAGTGAAGGGGGAGGGGGCTACACCTTC | - | TRBJ1-2 | TRBV19 | -
CASGLGLVPGGRETQYF | TGTGCTAGTGGTTTGGGACTTGTGCCAGGGGGCCGGGAGACCCAGTACTTC | - | TRBJ2-5 | TRBV12-5 | TRBD1
CASSGTSSGTYNEQFF | TGTGCCAGCAGTGGTACTTCTAGCGGGACCTACAATGAGCAGTTCTTC | - | TRBJ2-1 | TRBV27 | TRBD2
CASSPSTGANNQPQHF | TGTGCCAGCTCACCCTCGACAGGGGCGAACAATCAGCCCCAGCATTTT | once | TRBJ1-5 | TRBV18 | TRBD1
CASSSLIVNLDSSYEQYF | TGTGCCAGCAGCTCTTTAATCGTGAACCTTGACAGCTCCTACGAGCAGTACTTC | - | TRBJ2-7 | TRBV7-4 | -